These 20 T cell receptor beta chains were sequenced from one sample in a study of T-cell memory formation after mild COVID-19 (dated by TCRdb to the early 2020s). Receptors were amplified or captured by 5' RACE. TCRdb names Illumina NovaSeq 6000 as the instrument used. TCRdb reprocessed the public reads (quality trimming at Q25 with fastp, clone calling with MiXCR) and kept in-frame beta chains. One record per CDR3 amino acid sequence lists the most common genes and DNA. In this sample the table shows roughly 620,000 distinct CDR3 sequences, approximately 19% of which occur a single time. About 11% of the sample is taken by the ten largest. Sequences were obtained from PBMCs or a T cell subset sorted from them (not recorded which). The receptor source for this set is an adult woman who had mild COVID-19 (a few samples of this study predate the infection). The sample titles of this study are shuffled in the database, so cell type and time point are left out; the donor was told from shared clones.

CDR3 nucleotides: TGTGCCAGCGGAACAGGGGTGCCCGTGACCCAGTACTTC. This translates into CASGTGVPVTQYF. This chain connects TRBV2 to TRBJ2-5; 7 positions match TRBD1. The CDR3 runs to 13 residues. Losses at the gene ends were 8 bases for V and 7 bases for J; bases not matched to a gene: 10. CDR1 and CDR2 from the germline V gene are SNHLY and FYNNEI.

The genes are TRBV7-8 and TRBJ1-1; TRBD1 is a possible D gene (5 bases). CDR1 SGHVS and CDR2 FQNEAQ come from the germline V gene. The CDR3 has 12 amino acids. Trimming cost V 5 bases and J 6 bases, with 10 bases left between them. CDR3 nucleotides: TGTGCCAGCAGCCCTGGGGGGTCTGAAGCTTTCTTT. Amino acids: CASSPGGSEAFF. Full variable domain (rest looked up from reference TRBV7-8 and TRBJ1-1): GAGVSQSPRYKVAKRGQDVALRCDPISGHVSLFWYQQALGQGPEFLTYFQNEAQLDKSGLPSDRFFAERPEGSVSTLKIQRTQQEDSAVYLCASSPGGSEAFFGQGTRLTVV.

This clonotype came up a few times. The rearrangement joins TRBV10-3 to TRBJ2-2, with D maybe TRBD1 (6 bases). Germline lookup yields CDR1 ENHRY and CDR2 SYGVKD. Trimming stripped 4 bases from V and 4 bases from J, with 10 bases between. There are 14 residues in the CDR3. CDR3: CAISADSSTGELFF. CDR3 bases: TGTGCCATCAGTGCGGACAGCAGCACCGGGGAGCTGTTTTTT.

The V call is TRBV7-6, the J call TRBJ2-1, with a possible D match to TRBD2 (5 bases). The CDR3 has 17 residues. Germline assignment: CDR1 SGHVS and CDR2 FNYEAQ. The V gene lost 0 bases and the J gene lost 2 bases, with 14 bases spanning the gap. The CDR3 protein is CASSLALEAVTYNEQFF. DNA of the CDR3: TGTGCCAGCAGCTTAGCGCTGGAAGCGGTCACCTACAATGAGCAGTTCTTC.

This rearrangement joins TRBV7-9 to TRBJ2-7, with no clear D. The length of the CDR3 is 15 residues. The germline CDR1 and CDR2 sequences are SEHNR and FQNEAQ (reference sequence). V lost 4 bases and J lost 2, with 15 bases in between. The CDR3 is CASSSSRTPAYEQYF. CDR3 nucleotides: TGTGCCAGCAGCTCCAGTCGGACCCCAGCCTACGAGCAGTACTTC.

The gene calls are TRBV18 and TRBJ2-5; 9 bases align to TRBD1. The junction had 9 bases not matched to a gene; V was cut back by 8 bases and J by 5 bases. The CDR3 is 14 residues long. Germline assignment: CDR1 KGHSH and CDR2 LQKENI. The CDR3 spells CASRDGQGSETQYF. CDR3 DNA: TGTGCCAGCCGTGATGGACAGGGGAGCGAGACCCAGTACTTC.

This clonotype was observed a handful of times. The chain is built from TRBV27 and TRBJ2-7; 11 nucleotides align to TRBD1. Germline V gene sequence: CDR1 MNHEY, CDR2 SMNVEV (reference sequence). The junction had 5 bases not matched to a gene; V was cut back by 4 bases and J by 3 bases. The CDR3 consists of 15 residues. CDR3 in DNA: TGTGCCAGCAGTTCTTGGACAGGGGGCGGCTACGAGCAGTACTTC. It encodes CASSSWTGGGYEQYF.

J is TRBJ1-1 and V is TRBV5-4; tentative D call: TRBD1 (5 bases). V dropped 4 bases and J dropped 0 bases, with 16 bases sitting between them. Germline CDR1 reads SGHNT; CDR2 reads YYREEE (reference sequence). This CDR3 is 16 amino acids long. The DNA for the CDR3 is TGTGCCAGCAGCCCCCAGGGACTACAGGTGAACACTGAAGCTTTCTTT. It specifies CASSPQGLQVNTEAFF.

The sample holds one count of this clonotype. Germline and junction disagree at one end, which may indicate a read error. CDR3 in amino acids: CASSLAGLLGGEQFF. In nucleotides, the CDR3 is TGTGCCAGCAGTCTAGCGGGACTCCTGGGCGGTGAGCAGTTCTTC. This chain joins TRBV12-3 or TRBV12-4 and TRBJ2-1, with TRBD2 matching over 9 bases. This CDR3 has 15 residues.

V is TRBV4-1 and J is TRBJ2-5, with 10 bases matching TRBD2. V gave up 2 bases and J gave up 5 bases; unmatched junction bases: 11. The CDR3 spans 17 residues. Per germline, CDR1 MGHRA and CDR2 YSYEKL. The CDR3 is CASSQPSAGGPWETQYF. As DNA, the CDR3 is TGCGCCAGCAGCCAACCCTCAGCGGGGGGGCCATGGGAGACCCAGTACTTC.

This clonotype was picked up a small number of times. The V gene is TRBV2, the J gene TRBJ1-3, with D unclear. The germline V gene encodes CDR1 SNHLY and CDR2 FYNNEI. This CDR3 spans 15 amino acids. Trimming cost V 9 bases and J 0 bases, with 15 bases left between them. The CDR3 DNA is TGTGCCAGAAGAGCCCGGTCGGTCTCTGGAAACACCATATATTTT. Its protein product is CARRARSVSGNTIYF.

This clonotype was counted only a few times. DNA for the CDR3: TGTGCCATCAGTGATGGTGGCGGTTCTAACTATGGCTACACCTTC. This translates into CAISDGGGSNYGYTF. This chain connects TRBV10-3 to TRBJ1-2; no definite D call. Trimming cost V 3 bases and J 0 bases, with 11 bases left between them. The CDR3 consists of 15 residues. Germline-derived CDR1 and CDR2 are ENHRY and SYGVKD.

J is TRBJ1-2 and V is TRBV5-5, with D perhaps matching TRBD1 (6 bases). This CDR3 has 14 amino acids. Germline CDR1 reads SGHKS; CDR2 reads YYEKEE (reference sequence). The V end lost 0 bases, the J end lost 2 bases, and 8 bases lay between the germline ends. This chain's CDR3 is CASSLDRVNYGYTF. The CDR3 DNA follows: TGTGCCAGCAGCTTGGACAGGGTCAACTATGGCTACACCTTC.

This clonotype has only one observation. The CDR3 DNA reads as TGTGCCAGCAGTGAAGCGGGGTCAGGGTCCTACGAGCAGTACTTC. Protein sequence: CASSEAGSGSYEQYF. The chain has TRBV2 and TRBJ2-7, with D possibly TRBD1 on 5 matching bases. CDR3 length: 15 residues. From germline, CDR1 is SNHLY and CDR2 FYNNEI. V was cut by 0 bases and J by 1 base, with 10 bases left in between. Based on the CDR3 plus reference TRBV2 and TRBJ2-7, the full variable domain is EPEVTQTPSHQVTQMGQEVILRCVPISNHLYFYWYRQILGQKVEFLVSFYNNEISEKSEIFDDQFSVERPDGSNFTLKIRSTKLEDSAMYFCASSEAGSGSYEQYFGPGTRLTVT.

This clonotype was counted a few times. CDR3 in DNA: TGTGCCACCACGCATAGTCGGGGGGTAAATGAGCAGTTCTTC. It specifies CATTHSRGVNEQFF. The rearrangement joins TRBV15 to TRBJ2-1; 7 bases map to TRBD2. The germline V gene encodes CDR1 LNHNV and CDR2 YYDKDF (reference sequence). V trimming: 7 bases; J trimming: 7 bases; junction bases outside the gene matches: 10. The CDR3 contains 14 residues.

This clonotype was seen many times. The CDR3 DNA is TGCGCCAGCAGCTTGGCGGTCGAAGGGGGCGACCAGTACTTC. It specifies CASSLAVEGGDQYF. The J gene is TRBJ2-7, the V gene TRBV5-1; 7 nucleotides match TRBD1. The ends lost 0 bases at V and 10 bases at J; junction bases unmatched: 10. The CDR3 extends over 14 amino acids. Germline CDR1 reads SGHRS; CDR2 reads YFSETQ.

The chain links TRBV7-3 to TRBJ2-1; 8 bases map to TRBD2. Per the germline V gene, CDR1 is SGHTA and CDR2 is FQGTGA. The V segment lost 2 bases and the J segment 13 bases; nucleotides outside the gene matches: 4. This CDR3 comprises 12 residues. The CDR3 is CASSLAGGLQFF. The CDR3 DNA follows: TGTGCCAGCAGCTTAGCGGGGGGCCTCCAGTTCTTC. Full variable domain (outside the CDR3, taken from reference TRBV7-3 and TRBJ2-1): GAGVSQTPSNKVTEKGKYVELRCDPISGHTALYWYRQSLGQGPEFLIYFQGTGAADDSGLPNDRFFAVRPEGSVSTLKIQRTERGDSAVYLCASSLAGGLQFFGPGTRLTVL.

The J gene is TRBJ1-1, the V gene TRBV6-5; a possible D gene is TRBD1 (6 bases). Trimming removed 2 bases from V and 8 bases from J, with 12 bases in between. The CDR3 extends over 13 amino acids. Germline loops: CDR1 MNHEY, CDR2 SVGAGI. CDR3 sequence: CASSYQNRAEAFF. CDR3 bases: TGTGCCAGCAGTTACCAAAACAGGGCCGAAGCTTTCTTT.

The J gene is TRBJ2-1, the V gene TRBV30; 9 positions match TRBD2. Germline V CDR1 and CDR2: GTSNPN, SVGIG (reference sequence). The CDR3 consists of 14 residues. The V and J ends lost 0 bases and 9 bases, in that order; junction bases with no gene match: 6. In nucleotides, the CDR3 is TGTGCCTGGAGTGTAGCGGGGGGCGCCGGTGAGCAGTTCTTC. This codes for CAWSVAGGAGEQFF.

This clonotype has a handful of counts. The gene calls are TRBV7-2 and TRBJ2-3; weak D call: TRBD2 (7 bases). Germline V gene lookup returns CDR1 SGHTA and CDR2 FQGNSA. V lost 7 bases, J lost 1 base, and 12 bases lay in between. CDR3 length: 14 amino acids. The CDR3 spells CASKQGGGTDTQYF. The CDR3 nucleotides read TGTGCCAGCAAACAGGGAGGGGGCACAGATACGCAGTATTTT. The whole variable domain, filled in from reference TRBV7-2 and TRBJ2-3, reads GAGVSQSPSNKVTEKGKDVELRCDPISGHTALYWYRQSLGQGLEFLIYFQGNSAPDKSGLPSDRFSAERTGGSVSTLTIQRTQQEDSAVYLCASKQGGGTDTQYFGPGTRLTVL.